This T cell receptor beta chain was observed in a study of blood T cell repertoires in COVID-19. Whole-study context: Acute-phase and convalescent COVID-19 samples originated in the United States, Italy and Spain. PBMCs, B-cell-depleted T cells, or T cells provided the cDNA or gDNA that made up the material.

In the authors' methods: Nucleated cell counts were estimated from reference gene primer amplification. Profiling relied on immunoSEQ multiplex PCR, and the TCRdb table lists in-frame clones only, not all of them. Clone size and the V and J calls come from that table; the DNA yielded D and trimming. The sample lists about 270,000 clones, around 86% occurring once. Seattle enrolled patients during active infection and tracked them longitudinally. V lost 4 bases and J lost 1, with 4 bases in between. The CDR3 has 11 residues. Looked up from germline, CDR1 is SQVTM and CDR2 is ANQGSEA. Material for sequencing was peripheral blood. The clonotype originates from a woman older than 75 with COVID-19, enrolled during active disease. This chain links TRBV29-1 with TRBJ1-1; D remains ambiguous. CDR3 sequence reads: CSVGQNTEAFF. CDR3 nucleotide sequence: TGCAGCGTTGGACAGAACACTGAAGCTTTCTTT. The full variable domain, with the rest looked up from reference TRBV29-1 and TRBJ1-1, is SAVISQKPSRDICQRGTSLTIQCQVDSQVTMMFWYRQQPGQSLTLIATANQGSEATYESGFVIDKFPISRPNLTFSTLTVSNMSPEDSSIYLCSVGQNTEAFFGQGTRLTVV.